The 30 T cell receptor beta chains below all came from one sample that was sequenced in a study of beta chain features in type 1 diabetes. Expressed TCRB transcripts got sequenced, as all isolated RNA was reverse transcribed. Using immunoSEQ multiplex PCR, the repertoire was profiled, and TCRdb retains in-frame clones only, with some absent. The sample records hundreds of thousands of clones, 30% being singletons. The sequenced material came from naive CD4+ T cells from blood. The receptors shown here come from a man aged 18 to 29 in good health.

This clone was counted between two and nine times. The chain carries TRBV20-1 and TRBJ2-5; TRBD2 is a possible D gene (6 bases). Looked up from germline, CDR1 is DFQATT and CDR2 is SNEGSKA (reference sequence). There are 11 residues in the CDR3. V was shortened by 3 bases and J by 5 bases, with 7 bases between the two germline ends. Here the CDR3 reads CSASGSETQYF. CDR3 nucleotide sequence: TGCAGTGCTAGCGGGAGTGAGACCCAGTACTTC.

The CDR3 loop is CASSLVLDHSGNTIYF. As DNA, the CDR3 is TGTGCCAGCAGCTTAGTCCTAGACCACTCTGGAAACACCATATATTTT. The chain joins TRBV7-8 to TRBJ1-3; D gene unclear. V dropped 1 base and J dropped 0 bases, with 10 bases sitting between them. Germline V lookup: CDR1 SGHVS, CDR2 FQNEAQ. This CDR3 is built from 16 residues.

DNA of the CDR3: TGTGCCAGCAGCCCCCCAGGGGGACCCTACAATGAGCAGTTCTTC. Translation: CASSPPGGPYNEQFF. The chain recombines TRBV25-1 with TRBJ2-1, with 7 bases matching TRBD1. This CDR3 comprises 15 residues. The V and J ends lost 6 bases and 2 bases, in that order; junction bases with no gene match: 7. Germline V gene data show CDR1 as MGHDK and CDR2 as SYGVNS.

This sequence joins TRBV10-3 and TRBJ2-7; 10 bases align to TRBD2. The length of the CDR3 is 15 residues. The germline CDR1 and CDR2 sequences are ENHRY and SYGVKD. J lost 3 bases, V lost 7 bases, and 9 bases had no gene match. The CDR3 loop reads CAITDGLAEHYEQYF. CDR3 DNA: TGTGCCATCACAGACGGACTAGCGGAGCACTACGAGCAGTACTTC.

This clone was seen only a few times. The chain has TRBV9 and TRBJ2-1; D gene ambiguous. V lost 7 bases, J lost 1 base, and 9 bases lay in between. Per the germline V gene, CDR1 is SGDLS and CDR2 is YYNGEE. The CDR3 is 13 amino acids. The CDR3 spells CASPGWSYNEQFF. CDR3 DNA sequence: TGTGCCAGCCCGGGTTGGTCCTACAATGAGCAGTTCTTC.

This clone came up a few times. The gene calls are TRBV9 and TRBJ2-4, with TRBD1 as a possible D gene (5 bases). CDR3 size: 14 residues. Per the germline V gene, CDR1 is SGDLS and CDR2 is YYNGEE. V was pared by 0 bases and J by 9 bases, with 13 bases between. The CDR3 sequence is CASSVAQGSAIQYF. The CDR3, as DNA: TGTGCCAGCAGCGTAGCTCAGGGATCGGCCATTCAGTACTTC.

The J gene is TRBJ2-7, the V gene TRBV30, with D unresolved. Germline CDR1 reads GTSNPN; CDR2 reads SVGIG (reference sequence). Trimming took off 0 bases at V and 1 base at J, with 10 bases between the two ends. The length of the CDR3 is 14 residues. CDR3 residues: CAWSVRLGSYEQYF. The CDR3 region has the DNA TGTGCCTGGAGTGTACGTCTGGGATCCTACGAGCAGTACTTC.

On this clone: The same CDR3 is also encoded by other DNA sequences in this sample. The chain recombines TRBV9 with TRBJ1-1; D not certain. This CDR3 has 13 amino acids. Trimming removed 0 bases from V and 0 bases from J, with 3 bases in between. The germline gives CDR1 SGDLS, CDR2 YYNGEE. The CDR3 coding sequence is TGTGCCAGCAGCGTAGATTTGAACACTGAAGCTTTCTTT. It encodes CASSVDLNTEAFF.

J is TRBJ2-7 and V is TRBV30; 11 nucleotides align to TRBD2. The CDR3 spans 13 residues. After removal of 3 bases from V and 3 bases from J, the junction contained 1 base not matched to a gene. CDR1 and CDR2 (germline): GTSNPN, SVGIG (reference sequence). The CDR3 coding sequence is TGTGCCTGGAGGGGGACTAGCGGCTACGAGCAGTACTTC. It encodes CAWRGTSGYEQYF.

This chain links TRBV29-1 with TRBJ2-7; D not certain. From germline, CDR1 is SQVTM and CDR2 ANQGSEA. The CDR3 contains 16 residues. Trimming pared 0 bases from V and 0 bases from J, leaving 15 bases between. Here the CDR3 reads CSVEETGLGSSYEQYF. The CDR3 DNA sequence: TGCAGCGTTGAAGAAACTGGATTGGGTAGCTCCTACGAGCAGTACTTC.

The CDR3: CASSRGQYEQYF. In DNA form, the CDR3 reads TGTGCCAGCAGCCGCGGACAGTACGAGCAGTACTTC. The chain combines TRBV4-2 with TRBJ2-7, with D perhaps TRBD1 (6 bases). With 4 bases removed from V and 4 bases from J, the gap between germline ends came to 8 bases. CDR3 size: 12 residues. Germline V gene lookup returns CDR1 LGHNA and CDR2 YNFKEQ.

The chain employs TRBV7-9 and TRBJ2-7, with a possible D match to TRBD2 (5 bases). Trimming pared 5 bases from V and 5 bases from J, leaving 16 bases between. Germline values: CDR1 SEHNR, CDR2 FQNEAQ (reference sequence). This CDR3 is built from 14 residues. The DNA for the CDR3 is TGTGCCAGCAGCACCACGGGGAAGGAAGACGAGCAGTACTTC. Its translation: CASSTTGKEDEQYF.

As regards this clone: Other DNA sequences of this sample code for an identical CDR3. The DNA of the CDR3 is TGCGCCAGCAGCTTGGACGGAACCTACGAGCAGTACTTC. This sequence encodes CASSLDGTYEQYF. V and J are TRBV5-1 and TRBJ2-7; D unclear. The CDR3 has 13 amino acids. The germline gives CDR1 SGHRS, CDR2 YFSETQ. V shed 0 bases and J shed 2 bases, with 6 bases lying between them.

As concerns this clone: The junction departs from the called germline gene at one end, perhaps through a read error. V and J are TRBV29-1 and TRBJ2-1; 7 bases agree with TRBD1. Germline CDR1 reads SQVTM; CDR2 reads ANQGSEA. The CDR3 has 12 residues. CDR3 region: CSAERDSNEQFF. CDR3 nucleotides: TGCAGCGCTGAACGGGACAGTAATGAGCAGTTCTTC.

In its sample, this clone was seen a few times. The same CDR3 arises from other DNA sequences in this sample as well. CDR3 amino acids: CASSLNNEQFF. The CDR3 coding sequence is TGTGCCAGCAGTCTGAACAATGAGCAGTTCTTC. This chain links TRBV28 with TRBJ2-1; no clear D gene. CDR1 and CDR2 from the germline V gene are MDHEN and SYDVKM. Trimming pared 5 bases from V and 5 bases from J, leaving 4 bases between. The CDR3 covers 11 residues.

This clone was observed a few times. The chain carries TRBV19 and TRBJ2-1, with TRBD2 as a possible D gene (6 bases). Trimming removed 5 bases at V and 4 bases at J, with 12 bases between. Germline CDR1 reads LNHDA; CDR2 reads SQIVND (reference sequence). CDR3 size: 14 residues. Here the CDR3 reads CASSDPGLYNEQFF. The CDR3 nucleotides are TGTGCCAGTAGTGACCCGGGACTGTACAATGAGCAGTTCTTC.

The chain recombines TRBV9 with TRBJ2-3; no reliable D call. CDR1 SGDLS and CDR2 YYNGEE come from the germline V gene. The CDR3 length is 14 residues. Trimming stripped 4 bases from V and 5 bases from J, with 14 bases between. CDR3 in amino acids: CASSPGQIGDTQYF. In nucleotides, the CDR3 is TGTGCCAGCAGCCCTGGGCAGATAGGAGATACGCAGTATTTT.

Only a few counts were recorded for this clone. In the same sample, other DNA sequences code for this CDR3. This sequence joins TRBV2 and TRBJ2-1; 11 positions agree with TRBD1. J lost 3 bases, V lost 8 bases, and 3 bases had no gene match. The germline V gene has CDR1 SNHLY and CDR2 FYNNEI. The length of the CDR3 is 14 residues. The CDR3 reads CASSGTGGYNEQFF. The CDR3 DNA reads TGTGCCAGCTCCGGGACAGGGGGCTACAATGAGCAGTTCTTC. The whole variable domain, remainder taken from reference TRBV2 and TRBJ2-1, is EPEVTQTPSHQVTQMGQEVILRCVPISNHLYFYWYRQILGQKVEFLVSFYNNEISEKSEIFDDQFSVERPDGSNFTLKIRSTKLEDSAMYFCASSGTGGYNEQFFGPGTRLTVL.

This rearrangement joins TRBV5-1 to TRBJ2-5; possibly TRBD1 for D (6 bases). The CDR3 covers 12 residues. Germline-derived CDR1 and CDR2 are SGHRS and YFSETQ. The V gene lost 3 bases and the J gene lost 4 bases, with 7 bases spanning the gap. CDR3 in amino acids: CASSSRGETQYF. CDR3 bases: TGCGCCAGCAGCTCCAGGGGAGAGACCCAGTACTTC.

The chain recombines TRBV28 with TRBJ2-7; 11 bases are a match to TRBD2. V gave up 6 bases and J gave up 6 bases; unmatched junction bases: 4. CDR3 length: 13 residues. Per the germline V gene, CDR1 is MDHEN and CDR2 is SYDVKM. DNA of the CDR3: TGTGCCAGCAGACTAGCGGGAGTGCGCGAGCAGTACTTC. This sequence encodes CASRLAGVREQYF.

The chain is built from TRBV28 and TRBJ2-1, with 11 nucleotides matching TRBD2. V was clipped by 5 bases and J by 7 bases; unmatched bases: 10. CDR1 is MDHEN and CDR2 is SYDVKM in the germline V gene. This CDR3 comprises 16 residues. CDR3 residues: CASSLLLAGASNEQFF. The CDR3 region has the DNA TGTGCCAGCAGTCTCCTACTAGCGGGAGCCTCTAATGAGCAGTTCTTC. The variable domain in full, completed from reference TRBV28 and TRBJ2-1, reads DVKVTQSSRYLVKRTGEKVFLECVQDMDHENMFWYRQDPGLGLRLIYFSYDVKMKEKGDIPEGYSVSREKKERFSLILESASTNQTSMYLCASSLLLAGASNEQFFGPGTRLTVL.

There are a few counts of this clone. The V and J genes are TRBV6-5 and TRBJ2-1, with a possible D match to TRBD1 (6 bases). This CDR3 is built from 14 residues. CDR1 and CDR2 from the germline V gene are MNHEY and SVGAGI. V was shortened by 6 bases and J by 2 bases, with 11 bases between the two germline ends. This CDR3 is CASSAQGTYNEQFF. In DNA, the CDR3 is TGTGCCAGCAGCGCACAGGGTACCTACAATGAGCAGTTCTTC.

This sequence joins TRBV19 and TRBJ2-2; D is unresolved. V was clipped by 5 bases and J by 1 base, with 11 bases between them. There are 15 residues in the CDR3. Germline V lookup: CDR1 LNHDA, CDR2 SQIVND (reference sequence). The CDR3 DNA reads TGTGCCAGTAGTTCTGCGACAAGGAACACCGGGGAGCTGTTTTTT. As protein: CASSSATRNTGELFF.

This clone was observed a few times. V usage is TRBV29-1 and J usage is TRBJ1-2; 8 positions match TRBD1. Germline V lookup: CDR1 SQVTM, CDR2 ANQGSEA. Trimming cost V 3 bases and J 5 bases; bases outside gene matches: 23. This CDR3 contains 19 residues. This chain's CDR3 is CSVDRPEDRVKSGPYGYTF. The CDR3 coding sequence is TGCAGCGTTGATCGCCCCGAGGACAGGGTAAAATCGGGTCCTTATGGCTACACCTTC.

A few counts support this clone. This chain uses TRBV4-2 with TRBJ2-1, with 8 bases lining up with TRBD2. Germline-derived CDR1 and CDR2 are LGHNA and YNFKEQ. The CDR3 extends over 18 amino acids. The V segment lost 1 base and the J segment 2 bases; nucleotides outside the gene matches: 10. The DNA of the CDR3 is TGTGCCAGCAGCCAAGCGGGAATCGGGAGGGCCGCCTACAATGAGCAGTTCTTC. It yields the protein CASSQAGIGRAAYNEQFF.

This clone was counted between two and nine times. The chain couples TRBV4-1 to TRBJ2-7; 15 bases fit TRBD2. The CDR3 length is 19 residues. CDR1 and CDR2 from the germline V gene are MGHRA and YSYEKL. V trimming: 4 bases; J trimming: 3 bases; junction bases outside the gene matches: 13. The CDR3 region has the DNA TGCGCCAGCAGCCCGGAAGGGACTAGCGGGAGGTCAGGCTTCTACGAGCAGTACTTC. This gives the protein CASSPEGTSGRSGFYEQYF.

The rearrangement uses TRBV5-6 and TRBJ2-7; D is ambiguous. The germline V and J ends were trimmed by 4 bases and 2 bases, with 13 bases remaining between them. The CDR3 sequence is 14 residues long. The germline CDR1 and CDR2 sequences are SGHDT and YYEEEE. The CDR3 nucleotides read TGTGCCAGCAGCCGCAATGGAGTGGCCTACGAGCAGTACTTC. Amino acid sequence: CASSRNGVAYEQYF.

The rearrangement uses TRBV7-2 and TRBJ2-5, with D hard to call. Trimming removed 6 bases from V and 5 bases from J, with 10 bases in between. Germline V lookup: CDR1 SGHTA, CDR2 FQGNSA. There are 12 residues in the CDR3. The CDR3 region has the DNA TGTGCCAGCAGTTTTGAGTTGGAGACCCAGTACTTC. This translates into CASSFELETQYF.

This clone turned up a few times. The chain uses TRBV30 and TRBJ1-5; D unresolved. CDR1 is GTSNPN, CDR2 SVGIG, per germline (reference sequence). The CDR3 length is 13 residues. Trimming cost V 2 bases and J 0 bases, with 5 bases left between them. CDR3 protein: CAWSQVSNQPQHF. The CDR3, as DNA: TGTGCCTGGAGTCAGGTTAGCAATCAGCCCCAGCATTTT.

This clone was detected only a few times. This chain links TRBV7-8 with TRBJ2-7, with TRBD2 matching over 8 bases. Germline V gene lookup returns CDR1 SGHVS and CDR2 FQNEAQ. CDR3 length: 17 amino acids. The trim removed 1 base at V and 0 bases at J, leaving 8 bases unmatched. For the CDR3, the DNA is TGTGCCAGCAGCTTAGTTCCCGCACTAGCGGACTCCTACGAGCAGTACTTC. This sequence encodes CASSLVPALADSYEQYF.